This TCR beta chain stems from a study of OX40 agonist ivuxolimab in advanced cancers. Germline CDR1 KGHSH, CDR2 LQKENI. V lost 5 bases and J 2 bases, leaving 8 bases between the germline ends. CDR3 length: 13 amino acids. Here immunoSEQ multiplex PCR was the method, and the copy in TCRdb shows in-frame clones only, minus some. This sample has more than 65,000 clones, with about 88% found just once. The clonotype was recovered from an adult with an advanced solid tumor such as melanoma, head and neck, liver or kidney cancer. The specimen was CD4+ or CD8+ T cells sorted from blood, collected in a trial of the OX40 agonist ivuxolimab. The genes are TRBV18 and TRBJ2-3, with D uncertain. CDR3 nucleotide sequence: TGTGCCAGCTCAAGCGCAATCACAGATACGCAGTATTTT. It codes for CASSSAITDTQYF.